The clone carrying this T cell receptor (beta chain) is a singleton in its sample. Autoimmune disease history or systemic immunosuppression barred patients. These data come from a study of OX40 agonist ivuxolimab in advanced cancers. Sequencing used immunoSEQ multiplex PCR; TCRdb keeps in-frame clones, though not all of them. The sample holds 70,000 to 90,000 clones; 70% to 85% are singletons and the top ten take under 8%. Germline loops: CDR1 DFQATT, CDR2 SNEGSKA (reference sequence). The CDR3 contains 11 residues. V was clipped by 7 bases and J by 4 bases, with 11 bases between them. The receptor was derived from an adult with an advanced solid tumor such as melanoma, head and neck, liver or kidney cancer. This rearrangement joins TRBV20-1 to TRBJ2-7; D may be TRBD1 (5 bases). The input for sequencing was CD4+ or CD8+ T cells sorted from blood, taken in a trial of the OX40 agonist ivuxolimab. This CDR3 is CSVFDRYEQYF. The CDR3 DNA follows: TGCAGTGTCTTCGACAGATACGAGCAGTACTTC.